The clone carrying this T cell receptor beta chain was seen only a few times. Its target is not known. Time point reported: newly diagnosed GD, antithyroid drugs for less than 3 months. With RNA extracted from PBMCs as input, the TCR library was made. Unmatched junction bases numbered 5, after V lost 5 bases and J lost 7 bases. The V gene's germline CDR1 is MNHNS and CDR2 SASEGT. This CDR3 is built from 14 residues. Construction of TCR beta libraries relied on iRepertoire HTBI primers and on Arm-PCR targeting CDR3 regions. TCRdb processed the multiplex PCR reads anew with MiXCR; each CDR3 protein has one entry. In the table there are some 500,000 distinct CDR3 sequences, approximately 13% of which are singletons. This specimen comes from a study of regulatory T cells in long-lasting Graves disease. Study-level results: Possibly, too few samples lowered accuracy. Preferential use of TRBV28, TRBJ1-2 and TRBJ2-5 was seen in persistent disease.

These data were likewise used in another study, on T cells in Graves' hyperthyroidism and ophthalmopathy. That report notes: The TCR CDR3 was amplified in a first-round RT-PCR using the HTBI primer set. A median roughly 6.6 months before onset, the model predicted ophthalmopathy.

This sample comprised peripheral blood mononuclear cells (PBMCs), obtained at new diagnosis, from a patient treated with antithyroid drugs. The chain has TRBV6-1 and TRBJ1-6, with 7 bases that match TRBD1. This TCR derives from a man aged 25-45 years with Graves disease. The CDR3 region is CASSPGQTNSPLHF. CDR3 DNA: TGTGCCAGCAGTCCGGGACAGACAAATTCACCCCTCCACTTT.